Below are 29 T cell receptor beta chains sequenced from a single sample in a study of CD4 T cells in relation to SARS-CoV-2 and coronaviruses. Their cognate antigens are unknown. Sequenced by immunoSEQ multiplex PCR; TCRdb stores in-frame clones only, minus some. Seen here are some 17,000 clones, around three quarters observed once, and the top ten hold around 30%. CD4+ T cells from unexposed donors were obtained before the COVID-19 pandemic (2011-2018). CD4+ T cells were isolated from the cells after nine to eleven days of culture. Material: CD4+ T cells from PBMCs, cultured in vitro. Receptor source: a human donor in good health.

This sequence joins TRBV4-1 and TRBJ1-1; tentative D call: TRBD1 (6 bases). The CDR3 is made up of 14 amino acids. From germline, CDR1 is MGHRA and CDR2 YSYEKL. V dropped 4 bases and J dropped 2 bases, with 11 bases sitting between them. CDR3 in DNA: TGCGCCAGCAGCCCTGTGGACAGAAACACTGAAGCTTTCTTT. It translates to CASSPVDRNTEAFF.

The CDR3 reads CASSDSDRGGYTF. For the CDR3, the DNA is TGTGCCAGCAGTGACTCGGACAGGGGTGGCTACACCTTC. The chain links TRBV6-4 to TRBJ1-2; 9 bases align to TRBD1. Losses at the gene ends were 0 bases for V and 7 bases for J; bases not matched to a gene: 0. Germline V gives CDR1 MRHNA, CDR2 SNTAGT. This CDR3 is 13 amino acids long.

The chain links TRBV4-1 to TRBJ2-7; 13 bases fit TRBD2. This CDR3 is built from 16 residues. The ends lost 3 bases at V and 4 bases at J; junction bases unmatched: 6. The germline V gene encodes CDR1 MGHRA and CDR2 YSYEKL. The CDR3 DNA reads TGCGCCAGCAGCCATCATCGGACTAGCGGGAGATACGAGCAGTACTTC. Translating gives CASSHHRTSGRYEQYF.

This clone was observed once. This sequence joins TRBV30 and TRBJ2-2; D is ambiguous. Per the germline V gene, CDR1 is GTSNPN and CDR2 is SVGIG (reference sequence). Trimming removed 3 bases from V and 6 bases from J, with 11 bases in between. The CDR3 runs to 13 residues. CDR3 sequence (DNA): TGTGCCTGGAGGGTAGATAGGGCCGGGGAGCTGTTTTTT. Protein sequence: CAWRVDRAGELFF.

The chain has TRBV7-3 and TRBJ2-1; 11 nucleotides agree with TRBD1. The CDR3 contains 15 residues. Germline trimming cut 3 bases from V and 6 bases from J; bases unmatched to any gene: 4. The V gene's germline CDR1 is SGHTA and CDR2 FQGTGA. In DNA form, the CDR3 reads TGTGCCAGCAGCTTGGACAGGGGGCTGAGCAATGAGCAGTTCTTC. It encodes CASSLDRGLSNEQFF.

The gene calls are TRBV2 and TRBJ1-6, with 7 bases matching TRBD1. The CDR3 consists of 15 residues. The junction had 3 bases not matched to a gene; V was cut back by 7 bases and J by 0 bases. Germline loops: CDR1 SNHLY, CDR2 FYNNEI. In nucleotides, the CDR3 is TGTGCCAGCACCCGGGACAGCTCCTATAATTCACCCCTCCACTTT. Its translation is CASTRDSSYNSPLHF.

V and J are TRBV2 and TRBJ2-5; D not certain. Germline CDR1 reads SNHLY; CDR2 reads FYNNEI. The germline V and J ends were trimmed by 2 bases and 7 bases, with 8 bases remaining between them. The CDR3 consists of 12 residues. CDR3 coding DNA: TGTGCCAGCAGTGAACTCTGGGGGACCCAGTACTTC. Protein product: CASSELWGTQYF.

This clone has just a few counts. This sequence joins TRBV5-1 and TRBJ2-4; 8 positions agree with TRBD1. There are 14 residues in the CDR3. CDR1 is SGHRS, CDR2 YFSETQ, per germline. V was pared by 4 bases and J by 7 bases, with 7 bases of the junction left unmatched. CDR3 region: CASSRQGAGNIQYF. Written as DNA, the CDR3 is TGCGCCAGCAGCCGGCAGGGGGCCGGGAACATTCAGTACTTC.

The chain couples TRBV10-1 to TRBJ2-3, with a weak D call TRBD2 (6 bases). CDR1 and CDR2 (germline): WNHNN, SYGVQD (reference sequence). This CDR3 is built from 16 residues. Deletions cut 2 bases from V and 0 bases from J, with 12 bases between. CDR3 DNA: TGCGCCAGCAGTGAGGGAGGGTACTCTAGCACAGATACGCAGTATTTT. It codes for CASSEGGYSSTDTQYF.

This chain connects TRBV28 to TRBJ2-7, with D uncertain. Trimming removed 7 bases from V and 12 bases from J, with 22 bases in between. This CDR3 has 13 amino acids. The germline CDR1 and CDR2 sequences are MDHEN and SYDVKM. The CDR3 spells CASTRGAGGLGYF. The CDR3 nucleotides read TGTGCCAGCACCCGCGGCGCAGGCGGCCTAGGGTACTTC.

CDR3 in DNA: TGTGCCAGCAGTGATGGGTCAGCCGGGGCCAACGTCCTGACTTTC. Translated, it gives CASSDGSAGANVLTF. The chain joins TRBV6-4 to TRBJ2-6; D remains unclear. Deletions cut 3 bases from V and 4 bases from J, with 10 bases between. The CDR3 totals 15 residues. CDR1 and CDR2 (germline): MRHNA, SNTAGT.

This CDR3 is CASSIRGVNTEAFF. The CDR3 DNA reads TGTGCCAGCAGCATACGCGGGGTGAACACTGAAGCTTTCTTT. This rearrangement joins TRBV6-6 to TRBJ1-1; D gene unclear. The germline V and J ends were trimmed by 6 bases and 0 bases, with 11 bases remaining between them. The germline V gene encodes CDR1 MNHNY and CDR2 SVGAGI (reference sequence). The CDR3 covers 14 residues.

This rearrangement joins TRBV9 to TRBJ2-1; 7 nucleotides line up with TRBD1. V lost 0 bases, J lost 2 bases, and 5 bases stayed unmatched. The germline gives CDR1 SGDLS, CDR2 YYNGEE. The length of the CDR3 is 16 residues. CDR3 amino acids: CASSVEGTAAYNEQFF. The CDR3 DNA is TGTGCCAGCAGCGTAGAAGGGACAGCCGCCTACAATGAGCAGTTCTTC.

The sample holds a few counts of this clone. The chain uses TRBV18 and TRBJ2-7; 7 nucleotides align to TRBD1. This CDR3 is built from 13 residues. Germline CDR1 reads KGHSH; CDR2 reads LQKENI. The ends lost 1 base at V and 5 bases at J; junction bases unmatched: 2. The CDR3 reads CASSPQDRDEQYF. The CDR3 nucleotides read TGTGCCAGCTCACCACAAGACAGGGACGAGCAGTACTTC.

The J gene is TRBJ2-7, the V gene TRBV19; 10 bases agree with TRBD1. CDR3 size: 15 residues. The germline V gene encodes CDR1 LNHDA and CDR2 SQIVND (reference sequence). V dropped 3 bases and J dropped 3; count of bases not matched to a gene: 5. For the CDR3, the DNA is TGTGCCAGTAGTATTGCGGGACAGGGGAGCTACGAGCAGTACTTC. This gives the protein CASSIAGQGSYEQYF.

This clone was detected only a few times. The chain combines TRBV19 with TRBJ1-2, with TRBD1 identical over 8 bases. After removal of 2 bases from V and 7 bases from J, the junction contained 6 bases not matched to a gene. Germline values: CDR1 LNHDA, CDR2 SQIVND (reference sequence). The CDR3 runs to 14 residues. The CDR3 loop is CASSITRGQGGYTF. CDR3 nucleotide sequence: TGTGCCAGTAGTATAACCAGGGGGCAGGGTGGCTACACCTTC. Using reference TRBV19 and TRBJ1-2 for the parts outside the CDR3, the full variable domain is DGGITQSPKYLFRKEGQNVTLSCEQNLNHDAMYWYRQDPGQGLRLIYYSQIVNDFQKGDIAEGYSVSREKKESFPLTVTSAQKNPTAFYLCASSITRGQGGYTFGSGTRLTVV.

The chain joins TRBV6-6 to TRBJ2-3, with D perhaps matching TRBD1 (5 bases). Germline CDR1 and CDR2: MNHNY and SVGAGI (reference sequence). V gave up 0 bases and J gave up 4 bases, with 11 bases separating them. The CDR3 runs to 15 residues. CDR3 nucleotide sequence: TGTGCCAGCAGTTACTCGTTGGCAGGGTCAGATACGCAGTATTTT. It yields the protein CASSYSLAGSDTQYF.

This clone was recorded once. The chain uses TRBV7-3 and TRBJ2-2; TRBD1 agrees at 7 bases. The CDR3 consists of 16 residues. J was trimmed by 6 bases and V by 4 bases; bases with no gene match: 11. Per the germline V gene, CDR1 is SGHTA and CDR2 is FQGTGA. This chain's CDR3 is CASSSTRTGSAGELFF. In DNA, the CDR3 is TGTGCCAGCAGCTCAACTAGGACAGGTTCTGCCGGGGAGCTGTTTTTT.

The genes are TRBV6-5 and TRBJ2-3; D uncertain. This CDR3 spans 13 amino acids. Trimming removed 0 bases at V and 6 bases at J, with 7 bases between. Germline V gives CDR1 MNHEY, CDR2 SVGAGI. The CDR3 spells CASSYSISDTQYF. The CDR3 DNA sequence: TGTGCCAGCAGTTACTCGATATCTGATACGCAGTATTTT.

The chain has TRBV6-5 and TRBJ2-2, with D perhaps matching TRBD1 (6 bases). The CDR3 is 15 residues long. Trimming stripped 5 bases from V and 2 bases from J, with 12 bases between. Germline CDR1 reads MNHEY; CDR2 reads SVGAGI. Here the CDR3 reads CASSPGHVNTGELFF. In nucleotides, the CDR3 is TGTGCCAGCAGTCCGGGACACGTAAACACCGGGGAGCTGTTTTTT.

V usage is TRBV28 and J usage is TRBJ2-2; 8 bases align to TRBD1. The CDR3 consists of 15 residues. CDR1 is MDHEN and CDR2 is SYDVKM in the germline V gene. J lost 5 bases, V lost 9 bases, and 11 bases had no gene match. The CDR3 nucleotides read TGTGCCAGTATACGACAGGGGAGAGAAACCGGGGAGCTGTTTTTT. It is translated as CASIRQGRETGELFF.

In nucleotides, the CDR3 is TGTGCCAGCAGTCAGGGGACAGGGGGCTCCGCGGTCTCCTACGAGCAGTACTTC. It codes for CASSQGTGGSAVSYEQYF. The chain uses TRBV28 and TRBJ2-7; 12 nucleotides align to TRBD1. Germline V gene sequence: CDR1 MDHEN, CDR2 SYDVKM. The CDR3 spans 18 residues. Germline trimming cut 5 bases from V and 0 bases from J; bases unmatched to any gene: 11.

The chain combines TRBV18 with TRBJ2-3; 12 positions agree with TRBD2. Trimming cost V 6 bases and J 0 bases; bases outside gene matches: 4. This CDR3 is 16 amino acids long. Germline CDR1 reads KGHSH; CDR2 reads LQKENI. CDR3 coding DNA: TGTGCCAGCTCGACTACTAGCGGGAGGAGCACAGATACGCAGTATTTT. Protein: CASSTTSGRSTDTQYF.

The chain couples TRBV19 to TRBJ1-5; possible D gene TRBD1, 5 bases. CDR3 length equals 12 residues. With 4 bases removed from V and 7 bases from J, the gap between germline ends came to 8 bases. In germline, CDR1 is LNHDA, CDR2 SQIVND (reference sequence). This CDR3 is CASSKQAQPQHF. The CDR3 bases are TGTGCCAGTAGTAAACAGGCACAGCCCCAGCATTTT.

The rearrangement joins TRBV5-1 to TRBJ1-1; no clear D gene. This CDR3 comprises 13 residues. Per the germline V gene, CDR1 is SGHRS and CDR2 is YFSETQ. V gave up 2 bases and J gave up 1 base, with 6 bases separating them. The chain's CDR3 is CASSFNRNTEAFF. DNA of the CDR3: TGCGCCAGCAGCTTCAACAGGAACACTGAAGCTTTCTTT.

The chain couples TRBV20-1 to TRBJ2-1; weak D call: TRBD2 (6 bases). CDR3 size: 15 residues. The germline V and J ends were trimmed by 3 bases and 5 bases, with 17 bases remaining between them. Germline assignment: CDR1 DFQATT and CDR2 SNEGSKA (reference sequence). CDR3 nucleotide sequence: TGCAGTGCTAGTTGGGCCCTAGCGAACAACAATGAGCAGTTCTTC. Protein sequence: CSASWALANNNEQFF.

This chain links TRBV7-6 with TRBJ1-6, with a possible D match to TRBD1 (6 bases). The CDR3 contains 13 residues. The V gene's germline CDR1 is SGHVS and CDR2 FNYEAQ. V was trimmed by 4 bases and J by 9 bases, leaving 10 bases between them. The CDR3 protein is CASSSVGGSPLHF. In DNA form, the CDR3 reads TGTGCCAGCAGCTCCGTAGGGGGTTCACCCCTCCACTTT.

In this sample, this clone turned up once. The J gene is TRBJ1-3, the V gene TRBV11-2, with 8 bases lining up with TRBD1. Unmatched junction bases numbered 6, after V lost 4 bases and J lost 7 bases. The CDR3 extends over 14 amino acids. Germline V gives CDR1 SGHAT, CDR2 FQNNGV. CDR3 residues: CASSSGQGGNTIYF. The CDR3 region has the DNA TGTGCCAGCAGCTCAGGACAGGGTGGGAACACCATATATTTT.

J is TRBJ2-7 and V is TRBV18; 8 bases are a match to TRBD2. CDR1 is KGHSH, CDR2 LQKENI, per germline. Trimming cost V 3 bases and J 7 bases; bases outside gene matches: 11. The length of the CDR3 is 15 residues. This chain's CDR3 is CASSPGTAGVGEQYF. DNA of the CDR3: TGTGCCAGCTCACCGGGTACAGCGGGAGTTGGTGAGCAGTACTTC.